There are a few counts of the clone carrying this T cell receptor (beta chain). This specimen belongs to a study of T cells in localized non-small cell lung cancer. Assay used: immunoSEQ multiplex PCR; TCRdb lists only in-frame clones, some missing. The repertoire has around 2,500 clones, about 27% of them found once; the top ten carry about 16%. Per the germline V gene, CDR1 is MNHGY and CDR2 is SAAAGT. The CDR3 runs 14 residues. Trimming took off 5 bases at V and 6 bases at J, with 13 bases between the two ends. The clonotype comes from a male donor older than 55 with stage III squamous cell lung carcinoma. This rearrangement joins TRBV6-8 to TRBJ2-2; D uncertain. The input for sequencing was lung tumor tissue, taken before any cancer treatment. CDR3 sequence reads: CASSNRGFPGELFF. The CDR3 nucleotides read TGTGCCAGCAGTAACCGTGGGTTCCCCGGGGAGCTGTTTTTT.